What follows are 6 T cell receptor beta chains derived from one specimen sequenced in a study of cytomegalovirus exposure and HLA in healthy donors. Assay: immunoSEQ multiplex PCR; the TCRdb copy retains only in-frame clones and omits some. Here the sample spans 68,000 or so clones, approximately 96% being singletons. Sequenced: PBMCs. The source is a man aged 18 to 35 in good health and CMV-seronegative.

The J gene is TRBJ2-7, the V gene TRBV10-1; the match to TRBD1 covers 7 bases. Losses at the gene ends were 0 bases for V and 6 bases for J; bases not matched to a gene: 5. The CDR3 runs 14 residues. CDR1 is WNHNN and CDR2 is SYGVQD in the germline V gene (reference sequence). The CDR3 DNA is TGCGCCAGCAGTGAGTCGACGACAGGGTTCGAGCAGTACTTC. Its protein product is CASSESTTGFEQYF.

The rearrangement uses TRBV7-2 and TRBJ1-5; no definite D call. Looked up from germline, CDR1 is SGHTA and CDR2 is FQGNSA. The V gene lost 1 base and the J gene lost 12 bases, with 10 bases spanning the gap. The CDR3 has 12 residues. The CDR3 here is CASSLGVTNQHF. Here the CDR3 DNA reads TGTGCCAGCAGCTTAGGAGTCACCAACCAGCATTTT.

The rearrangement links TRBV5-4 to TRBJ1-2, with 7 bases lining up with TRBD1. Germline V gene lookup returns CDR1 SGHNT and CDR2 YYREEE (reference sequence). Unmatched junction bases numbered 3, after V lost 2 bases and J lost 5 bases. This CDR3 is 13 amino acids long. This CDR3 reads CASSFTGEYGYTF. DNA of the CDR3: TGTGCCAGCAGCTTCACAGGGGAGTATGGCTACACCTTC. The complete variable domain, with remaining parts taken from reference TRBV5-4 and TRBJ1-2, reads ETGVTQSPTHLIKTRGQQVTLRCSSQSGHNTVSWYQQALGQGPQFIFQYYREEENGRGNFPPRFSGLQFPNYSSELNVNALELDDSALYLCASSFTGEYGYTFGSGTRLTVV.

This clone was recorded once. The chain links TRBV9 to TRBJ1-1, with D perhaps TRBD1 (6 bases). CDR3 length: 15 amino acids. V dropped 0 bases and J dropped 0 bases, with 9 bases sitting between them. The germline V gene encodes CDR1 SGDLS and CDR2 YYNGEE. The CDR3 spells CASSVGAGVNTEAFF. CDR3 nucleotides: TGTGCCAGCAGCGTAGGGGCAGGGGTGAACACTGAAGCTTTCTTT.

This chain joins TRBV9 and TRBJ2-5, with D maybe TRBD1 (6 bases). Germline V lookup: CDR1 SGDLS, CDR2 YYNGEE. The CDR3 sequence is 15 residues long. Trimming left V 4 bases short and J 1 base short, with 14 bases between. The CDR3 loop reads CASSIWDTAQETQYF. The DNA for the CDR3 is TGTGCCAGCAGCATTTGGGACACTGCCCAAGAGACCCAGTACTTC.

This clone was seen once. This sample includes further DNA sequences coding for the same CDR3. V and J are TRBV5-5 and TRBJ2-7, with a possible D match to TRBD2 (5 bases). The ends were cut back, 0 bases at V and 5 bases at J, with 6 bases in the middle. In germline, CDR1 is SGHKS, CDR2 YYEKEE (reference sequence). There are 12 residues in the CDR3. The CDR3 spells CASSLGGDEQYF. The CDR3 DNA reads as TGTGCCAGCAGCTTGGGGGGAGACGAGCAGTACTTC.